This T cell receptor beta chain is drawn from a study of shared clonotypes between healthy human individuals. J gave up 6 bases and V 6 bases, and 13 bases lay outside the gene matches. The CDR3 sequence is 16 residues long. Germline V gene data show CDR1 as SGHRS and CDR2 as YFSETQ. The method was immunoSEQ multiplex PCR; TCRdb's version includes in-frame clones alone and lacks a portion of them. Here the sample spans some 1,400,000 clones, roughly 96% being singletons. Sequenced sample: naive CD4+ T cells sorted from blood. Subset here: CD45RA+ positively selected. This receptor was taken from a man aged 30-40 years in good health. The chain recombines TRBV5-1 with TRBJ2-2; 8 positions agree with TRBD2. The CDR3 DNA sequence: TGCGCCAGCACCCATGGGACTAGTGGGGAGCCCGGGGAGCTGTTTTTT. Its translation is CASTHGTSGEPGELFF.